One and the same sample provided the 27 T cell receptor beta chains below, sequenced in a study of blood T cell repertoires in COVID-19. The method was immunoSEQ multiplex PCR; TCRdb's version includes in-frame clones alone and lacks a portion of them. The sample records 55,000 to 70,000 clones, 86% being singletons. Sequencing was carried out using peripheral blood. These TCRs come from a man in his fifties or sixties with acute or convalescent COVID-19.

The chain has TRBV19 and TRBJ1-2; D is uncertain. V was shortened by 5 bases and J by 5 bases, with 9 bases between the two germline ends. The germline gives CDR1 LNHDA, CDR2 SQIVND (reference sequence). This CDR3 spans 12 amino acids. The chain's CDR3 is CASSPRGYGYTF. The CDR3, as DNA: TGTGCCAGTAGTCCACGGGGTTATGGCTACACCTTC.

This clone was seen more than once but under ten times. CDR3 region: CASSLGQNTEAFF. In nucleotides, the CDR3 is TGTGCCAGCAGCTTGGGACAGAACACTGAAGCTTTCTTT. The chain joins TRBV11-2 to TRBJ1-1, with D tentatively TRBD1 (6 bases). The CDR3 loop spans 13 amino acids. The V and J ends lost 3 bases and 1 base respectively, with 6 bases between them. The germline gives CDR1 SGHAT, CDR2 FQNNGV.

This clone has only one observation. V and J are TRBV12-3 or TRBV12-4 and TRBJ1-6, with D perhaps TRBD1 (6 bases). The V gene lost 7 bases and the J gene lost 9 bases, with 13 bases spanning the gap. This CDR3 is built from 13 residues. The CDR3 loop is CASKGGRGSPLHF. The CDR3 DNA sequence: TGTGCCAGCAAAGGGGGACGAGGTTCACCCCTCCACTTT.

The chain recombines TRBV27 with TRBJ1-5; no reliable D call. CDR1 and CDR2 (germline): MNHEY, SMNVEV (reference sequence). The CDR3 contains 15 residues. The germline V and J ends were trimmed by 5 bases and 1 base, with 12 bases remaining between them. The CDR3 here is CASSSQTTSNQPQHF. CDR3 DNA: TGTGCCAGCAGTAGCCAGACAACGAGCAATCAGCCCCAGCATTTT.

The chain couples TRBV7-2 to TRBJ2-7, with TRBD1 matching over 8 bases. The CDR3 has 15 residues. Trimming cost V 1 base and J 3 bases; bases outside gene matches: 5. Germline CDR1 is SGHTA and CDR2 is FQGNSA. The CDR3 DNA reads TGTGCCAGCAGCTTAGACCGGGACAGGTTCTACGAGCAGTACTTC. This translates into CASSLDRDRFYEQYF.

The genes are TRBV5-4 and TRBJ1-2, with D maybe TRBD1 (6 bases). Trimming shortened V by 6 bases and J by 3 bases, and 15 bases separated the two germline ends. This CDR3 contains 14 residues. Germline CDR1 SGHNT, CDR2 YYREEE (reference sequence). CDR3 nucleotides: TGTGCCAGCACCCGGGGGGGCAGAGACTATGGCTACACCTTC. Its protein is CASTRGGRDYGYTF.

The chain carries TRBV5-1 and TRBJ1-1; 8 bases map to TRBD1. The CDR3 extends over 15 amino acids. Looked up from germline, CDR1 is SGHRS and CDR2 is YFSETQ. Unmatched junction bases numbered 6, after V lost 4 bases and J lost 1 base. The CDR3 region is CASSPWTGTNTEAFF. The CDR3 region has the DNA TGCGCCAGCAGCCCCTGGACAGGGACGAACACTGAAGCTTTCTTT.

The J gene is TRBJ1-1, the V gene TRBV5-4; D unresolved. The CDR3 is 15 residues long. Trimming left V 0 bases short and J 3 bases short, with 12 bases between. Germline values: CDR1 SGHNT, CDR2 YYREEE (reference sequence). DNA for the CDR3: TGTGCCAGCAGCTTGGGGGCCGGCAGTTACACTGAAGCTTTCTTT. Translated, it gives CASSLGAGSYTEAFF.

CDR3 protein: CASSLQGQGYEQYF. The DNA for the CDR3 is TGTGCCAGCAGCCTACAGGGACAGGGGTACGAGCAGTACTTC. The chain joins TRBV9 to TRBJ2-7; TRBD1 agrees at 10 bases. This CDR3 has 14 amino acids. The V segment lost 4 bases and the J segment 4 bases; nucleotides outside the gene matches: 5. The germline V gene encodes CDR1 SGDLS and CDR2 YYNGEE.

The chain carries TRBV5-4 and TRBJ2-5, with 7 bases fitting TRBD1. The CDR3 has 13 amino acids. Germline CDR1 SGHNT, CDR2 YYREEE (reference sequence). The V segment lost 4 bases and the J segment 3 bases; nucleotides outside the gene matches: 3. The CDR3 region has the DNA TGTGCCAGCAGCGAGGGGACAGAAGAGACCCAGTACTTC. It translates to CASSEGTEETQYF.

The chain combines TRBV18 with TRBJ1-3; tentatively, D is TRBD1 (6 bases). Germline assignment: CDR1 KGHSH and CDR2 LQKENI. The CDR3 runs to 16 residues. Trimming left V 5 bases short and J 1 base short, with 15 bases between. CDR3 coding DNA: TGTGCCAGCTCAGTCGGACAGATTGTTTCTGGAAACACCATATATTTT. Translation gives CASSVGQIVSGNTIYF.

The rearrangement uses TRBV5-1 and TRBJ1-5, with TRBD1 matching 8 bases. The junction had 6 bases not matched to a gene; V was cut back by 3 bases and J by 7 bases. The length of the CDR3 is 14 residues. Germline lookup yields CDR1 SGHRS and CDR2 YFSETQ. The CDR3 is CASSSTGEKQPQHF. CDR3 nucleotides: TGCGCCAGCAGCTCGACAGGGGAGAAGCAGCCCCAGCATTTT.

J is TRBJ1-2 and V is TRBV7-9; 7 bases fit TRBD1. CDR3 size: 13 residues. Losses at the gene ends were 1 base for V and 8 bases for J; bases not matched to a gene: 4. Per the germline V gene, CDR1 is SEHNR and CDR2 is FQNEAQ (reference sequence). CDR3 residues: CASSLGQGRGYTF. DNA for the CDR3: TGTGCCAGCAGCTTAGGACAGGGACGAGGCTACACCTTC.

This clone was counted a single time. V usage is TRBV3-1 (or the pseudogene TRBV3-2) and J usage is TRBJ1-2; D is unclear. This CDR3 region has 16 residues. Germline assignment: CDR1 LGHDT and CDR2 YNNKEL (reference sequence). Trimming took 2 bases from V and 5 from J, leaving 18 bases between them. This CDR3 reads CASSQFAEMYLYGYTF. The CDR3 region has the DNA TGTGCCAGCAGCCAATTCGCGGAGATGTATTTATATGGCTACACCTTC.

This clone was recorded a few times. The rearrangement uses TRBV19 and TRBJ2-7; TRBD2 matches at 9 bases. CDR3 length: 16 residues. From germline, CDR1 is LNHDA and CDR2 SQIVND (reference sequence). J lost 4 bases, V lost 5 bases, and 12 bases had no gene match. The CDR3 DNA reads TGTGCCAGTAGTCCCAGACCGGGACTAGCTGTATACGAGCAGTACTTC. Translated: CASSPRPGLAVYEQYF.

V is TRBV19 and J is TRBJ2-7, with a weak D call TRBD2 (6 bases). The CDR3 runs to 14 residues. Germline V gene lookup returns CDR1 LNHDA and CDR2 SQIVND (reference sequence). V was cut by 3 bases and J by 3 bases, with 12 bases left in between. The DNA for the CDR3 is TGTGCCAGTAGTATCGGGACTGGGGACTACGAGCAGTACTTC. This gives the protein CASSIGTGDYEQYF.

V and J are TRBV10-3 and TRBJ2-3, with D possibly matching TRBD2 (6 bases). V dropped 4 bases and J dropped 1 base, with 9 bases sitting between them. This CDR3 comprises 14 residues. CDR1 and CDR2 from the germline V gene are ENHRY and SYGVKD. CDR3 protein: CAISVREGTDTQYF. In DNA, the CDR3 is TGTGCCATCAGTGTGAGGGAGGGCACAGATACGCAGTATTTT.

The CDR3 region has the DNA TGTGCCTGGAGTGGTTTGGGAGGATCCTATAATTCACCCCTCCACTTT. It yields the protein CAWSGLGGSYNSPLHF. The V gene is TRBV30, the J gene TRBJ1-6; D is undetermined. Germline V gives CDR1 GTSNPN, CDR2 SVGIG (reference sequence). CDR3 length: 16 amino acids. The V end was cut by 1 base, the J end by 1 base, with 11 bases between.

The chain couples TRBV6-5 to TRBJ2-7, with 7 bases aligning to TRBD1. V gave up 2 bases and J gave up 6 bases; unmatched junction bases: 7. The length of the CDR3 is 14 residues. Germline lookup yields CDR1 MNHEY and CDR2 SVGAGI. The CDR3 sequence: CASSYGRQGGEQYF. The CDR3 DNA reads TGTGCCAGCAGTTACGGCCGACAGGGTGGCGAGCAGTACTTC.

The rearrangement uses TRBV5-5 and TRBJ2-7, with a possible D match to TRBD2 (7 bases). Per the germline V gene, CDR1 is SGHKS and CDR2 is YYEKEE (reference sequence). V was cut by 7 bases and J by 4 bases, with 18 bases left in between. The CDR3 has 14 amino acids. This CDR3 reads CASWDKRGLYEQYF. The CDR3 nucleotides read TGTGCCAGCTGGGACAAGCGGGGCCTTTACGAGCAGTACTTC.

The V gene is TRBV4-1, the J gene TRBJ2-1; tentative D call: TRBD2 (7 bases). The CDR3 totals 14 residues. V gave up 1 base and J gave up 7 bases, with 11 bases separating them. CDR1 and CDR2 (germline): MGHRA, YSYEKL. CDR3 sequence reads: CASSQAGGQNEQFF. In DNA, the CDR3 is TGCGCCAGCAGCCAAGCGGGAGGACAGAATGAGCAGTTCTTC.

This chain links TRBV29-1 with TRBJ2-5; 11 nucleotides line up with TRBD1. The CDR3 consists of 13 residues. With V trimmed by 7 bases and J by 7 bases, 8 bases remained unmatched. Germline V gives CDR1 SQVTM, CDR2 ANQGSEA. The CDR3 sequence is CSEGQGEYGTQYF. In nucleotides, the CDR3 is TGCAGCGAGGGACAGGGGGAGTACGGGACCCAGTACTTC.

This clone was picked up one time. This chain uses TRBV3-1 (or the pseudogene TRBV3-2) with TRBJ1-3, with a weak D call TRBD1 (5 bases). CDR1 LGHDT and CDR2 YNNKEL come from the germline V gene (reference sequence). V lost 1 base, J lost 6 bases, and 10 bases lay in between. CDR3 length: 14 amino acids. The CDR3, as DNA: TGTGCCAGCAGCCAAGGCGGACACCAAAACACCATATATTTT. This gives the protein CASSQGGHQNTIYF.

The rearrangement links TRBV28 to TRBJ2-2, with D maybe TRBD1 (5 bases). This CDR3 spans 16 amino acids. From germline, CDR1 is MDHEN and CDR2 SYDVKM. Deletions cut 1 base from V and 1 base from J, with 10 bases between. The CDR3 DNA reads TGTGCCAGCAGTTTATTGAGGACAAAGAACACCGGGGAGCTGTTTTTT. Amino acids: CASSLLRTKNTGELFF.

This clone was counted once. CDR3 sequence: CASTLGREGYEQYF. CDR3 nucleotides: TGTGCCAGCACCTTGGGCAGGGAGGGCTACGAGCAGTACTTC. The chain links TRBV11-2 to TRBJ2-7; 7 bases map to TRBD2. There are 14 residues in the CDR3. Trimming removed 7 bases from V and 3 bases from J; junction bases left unmatched: 9. The germline V gene has CDR1 SGHAT and CDR2 FQNNGV.

This clone was recorded a few times. V usage is TRBV7-8 and J usage is TRBJ1-5; D unclear. V was shortened by 2 bases and J by 3 bases, with 5 bases between the two germline ends. Germline loops: CDR1 SGHVS, CDR2 FQNEAQ. The CDR3 spans 13 residues. In nucleotides, the CDR3 is TGTGCCAGCAGCTTACTGTACAATCAGCCCCAGCATTTT. Its translation is CASSLLYNQPQHF.

The genes are TRBV5-1 and TRBJ1-4; D possibly corresponds to TRBD1 (6 bases). Germline V gene data show CDR1 as SGHRS and CDR2 as YFSETQ. CDR3 length: 16 amino acids. V lost 3 bases to trimming and J lost 2 bases, with 14 bases between them. The CDR3 coding sequence is TGCGCCAGCAGCTCGGGGGGCGGTTTTACTAATGAAAAACTGTTTTTT. It yields the protein CASSSGGGFTNEKLFF.